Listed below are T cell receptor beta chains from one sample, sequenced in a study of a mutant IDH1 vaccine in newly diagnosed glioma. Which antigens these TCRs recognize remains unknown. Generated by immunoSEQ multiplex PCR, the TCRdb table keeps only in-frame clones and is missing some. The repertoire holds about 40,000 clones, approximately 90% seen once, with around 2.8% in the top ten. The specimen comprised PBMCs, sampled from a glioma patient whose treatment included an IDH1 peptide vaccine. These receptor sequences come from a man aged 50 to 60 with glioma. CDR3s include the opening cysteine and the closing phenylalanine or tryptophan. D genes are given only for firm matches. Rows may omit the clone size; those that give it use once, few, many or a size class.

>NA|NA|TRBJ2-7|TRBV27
TGTGCCAGCAGTTCTGGTCAGGACCTCTACGAGCAGTACTTC
CASSSGQDLYEQYF
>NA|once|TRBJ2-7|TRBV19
TGTGCCAGTAGTACCTCTCTGGGGAGCACCTACGAGCAGTACTTC
CASSTSLGSTYEQYF
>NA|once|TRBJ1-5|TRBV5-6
TGTGCCAGCAGCAACGTTGATCAGCCCCAGCATTTT
CASSNVDQPQHF
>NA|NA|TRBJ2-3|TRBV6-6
TGTGCCAGCAGGGACGGTGGGCTAGCGACAGATACGCAGTATTTT
CASRDGGLATDTQYF
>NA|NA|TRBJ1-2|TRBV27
TGTGCCAGCACCCCTGGGAGAGATTACTCCTATGGCTACACCTTC
CASTPGRDYSYGYTF
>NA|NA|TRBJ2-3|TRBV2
TGTGCCAGCAGCGTATGGGGGGGCGAGCAAGTGGGCGCAGATACGCAGTATTTT
CASSVWGGEQVGADTQYF
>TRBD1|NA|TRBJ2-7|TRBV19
TGTGCCAGTAGTAGGGGACAGGGGGCTACCTACGAGCAGTACTTC
CASSRGQGATYEQYF
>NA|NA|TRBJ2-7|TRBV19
TGTGCCAGTAGTATCTGGACAGCCCCCTACGAGCAGTACTTC
CASSIWTAPYEQYF
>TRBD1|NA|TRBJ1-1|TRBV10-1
TGCGCCAGCAGCATGGGACAGGGGGCTGAAGCTTTCTTT
CASSMGQGAEAFF
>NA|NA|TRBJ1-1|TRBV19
TGTGCCAGTAGTCCTACAGCGAAGACTGAAGCTTTCTTT
CASSPTAKTEAFF
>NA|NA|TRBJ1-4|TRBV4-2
TGTGCCAGCAGCCAGGACTCTGTGGGGGAGGATAATGAAAAACTGTTTTTT
CASSQDSVGEDNEKLFF
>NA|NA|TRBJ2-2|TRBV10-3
TGTGCCATCAGTGAAGGTGGCCAAGGAAACACCGGGGAGCTGTTTTTT
CAISEGGQGNTGELFF
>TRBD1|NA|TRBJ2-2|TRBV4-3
TGCGCCAGCAGCCATCTTTCCCGGACAGGGAACGGCGGGGAGCTGTTTTTT
CASSHLSRTGNGGELFF
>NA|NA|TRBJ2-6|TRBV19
TGTGCCAGTAGCTCTTGGCTTTCTGGGGCCAACGTCCTGACTTTC
CASSSWLSGANVLTF
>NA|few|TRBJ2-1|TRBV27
TGTGCCAGCAGTTTAGGTGACTCCTACAATGAGCAGTTCTTC
CASSLGDSYNEQFF
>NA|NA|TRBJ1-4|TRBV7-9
TGTGCCAGCAGCTCGACTGGGGCGGCTAATGAAAAACTGTTTTTT
CASSSTGAANEKLFF
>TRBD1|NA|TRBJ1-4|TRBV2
TGTGCCAGCAGTGTCGACAGGGGCGGTGAAAAACTGTTTTTT
CASSVDRGGEKLFF
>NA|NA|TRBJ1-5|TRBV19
TGTGCCAGTAGTAACCGGGGAGGTCAGCCCCAGCATTTT
CASSNRGGQPQHF
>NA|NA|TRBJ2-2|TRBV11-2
TGTGCCAGCAGCGAAGACTTAGTGGAGACGAGTAAAACCGGGGAGCTGTTTTTT
CASSEDLVETSKTGELFF
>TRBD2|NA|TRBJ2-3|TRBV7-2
TGTGCCAGCAGCTTAATCGGGGGGTTGGGGGATACGCAGTATTTT
CASSLIGGLGDTQYF
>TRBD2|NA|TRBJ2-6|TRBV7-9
TGTGCCAGCAGCTTAGTGGCTAGCGGCGGTGGGGCCAACGTCCTGACTTTC
CASSLVASGGGANVLTF
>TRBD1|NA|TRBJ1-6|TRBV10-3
TGTGCCATCATGGAGGGGGCAGGTAATTCACCCCTCCACTTT
CAIMEGAGNSPLHF
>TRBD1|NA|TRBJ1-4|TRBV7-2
TGTGCCAGCAGCAAGCAAGCACAGGGGTCTAATGAAAAACTGTTTTTT
CASSKQAQGSNEKLFF
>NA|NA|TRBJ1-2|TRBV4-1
TGCGCCAGCAGCAGTAAGGTCAACTATGGCTACACCTTC
CASSSKVNYGYTF
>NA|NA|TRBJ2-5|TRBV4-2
TGTGCCAGCAGCCAAGGACCGCCTAGTCAAGAGACCCAGTACTTC
CASSQGPPSQETQYF
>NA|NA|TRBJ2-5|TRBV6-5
TGTGCCAGCAGTTACCTGGGCAGGATGGAGACCCAGTACTTC
CASSYLGRMETQYF
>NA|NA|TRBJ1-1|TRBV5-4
TGTGCCAGCAGCCCCGGACGGGGTCAAGTGAACACTGAAGCTTTCTTT
CASSPGRGQVNTEAFF
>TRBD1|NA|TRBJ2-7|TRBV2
TGTGCCAGCACCGTAGGACAGGTCGAGCAGTACTTC
CASTVGQVEQYF
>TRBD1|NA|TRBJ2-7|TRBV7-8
TGTGCCAGCAGCTTACCGACCGGGACAGGGGAATACGAGCAGTACTTC
CASSLPTGTGEYEQYF
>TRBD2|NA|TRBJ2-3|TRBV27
TGTGCCAGCAGGGGGACTAGCGGGAGGACAGATACGCAGTATTTT
CASRGTSGRTDTQYF
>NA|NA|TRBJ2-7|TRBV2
TGTGCCAGCAGCCGCACCGGGACATATTCCTACGAGCAGTACTTC
CASSRTGTYSYEQYF
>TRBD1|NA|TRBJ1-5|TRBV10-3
TGTGCCATCAGGGGGGGACAGGGAAATCAGCCCCAGCATTTT
CAIRGGQGNQPQHF
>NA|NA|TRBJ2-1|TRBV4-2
TGTGCCAGCAGCCAAGTCGTCGGGGTGGCCTACAATGAGCAGTTCTTC
CASSQVVGVAYNEQFF
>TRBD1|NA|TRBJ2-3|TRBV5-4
TGTGCCAGCAGCCCGACAGGGGGCCTGGGGTCAGATACGCAGTATTTT
CASSPTGGLGSDTQYF
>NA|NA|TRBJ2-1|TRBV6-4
TGTGCCAGCAGCGAGACTAGTAGCTCCTACAATGAGCAGTTCTTC
CASSETSSSYNEQFF
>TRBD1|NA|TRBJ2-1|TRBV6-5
TGTGCCAGCAGATTCGGGACAGCGTACAATGAGCAGTTCTTC
CASRFGTAYNEQFF
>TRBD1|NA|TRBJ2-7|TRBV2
TGTGCCAGCAGGGACAGGAGCACTAGTTACGAGCAGTACTTC
CASRDRSTSYEQYF
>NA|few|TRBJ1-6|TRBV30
TGTGCCTGGAGGGGGCAGGGGTATTCACCCCTCCACTTT
CAWRGQGYSPLHF
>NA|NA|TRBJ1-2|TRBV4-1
TGCGCCAGCAGCCAAGATCCGAGGGGGTCTCTCTATGGCTACACCTTC
CASSQDPRGSLYGYTF
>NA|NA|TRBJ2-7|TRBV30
TGTGCCTGGAGTGTAGGGCAGACCTCCTACGAGCAGTACTTC
CAWSVGQTSYEQYF
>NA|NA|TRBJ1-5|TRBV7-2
TGTGCCAGCAGCTTAGAAAGGGGTCAGCCCCAGCATTTT
CASSLERGQPQHF
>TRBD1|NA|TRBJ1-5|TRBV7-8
TGTGCCAGCAGCTTGTCGACAGGGGTTGATAGCAATCAGCCCCAGCATTTT
CASSLSTGVDSNQPQHF
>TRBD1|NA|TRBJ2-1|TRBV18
TGTGCCAGCTCACCACCCATCAAAGTTACAGGGGGCAATGAGCAGTTCTTC
CASSPPIKVTGGNEQFF
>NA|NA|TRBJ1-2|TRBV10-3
TGTGCCATCAGTGAGTCGACTCAGCTCTCTTATGGCTACACCTTC
CAISESTQLSYGYTF
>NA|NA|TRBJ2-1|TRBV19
TGTGCCAGTAGTATATCTGGCAGGCCAATCTACAATGAGCAGTTCTTC
CASSISGRPIYNEQFF
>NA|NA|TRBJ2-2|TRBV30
TGTGCCAATCAATGGGGGACCGGGGAGCTGTTTTTT
CANQWGTGELFF
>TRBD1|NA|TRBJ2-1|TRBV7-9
TGTGCCAGCAGCGCTGAAGACAGGGGGTACAATGAGCAGTTCTTC
CASSAEDRGYNEQFF
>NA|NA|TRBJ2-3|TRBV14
TGTGCCAGCAGCCGCACAGATACGCAGTATTTT
CASSRTDTQYF